This is a list of T cell receptor beta chains from one sample in a study of T cell responses to AZD1222 COVID-19 vaccine. Libraries were prepared by immunoSEQ multiplex PCR; TCRdb keeps only in-frame clonotypes and omits some of them. Among roughly 67,000 clones listed, 80% to 90% were seen once. The sample consisted of peripheral blood, taken 28 days after the second AZD1222 dose. The receptors derive from an adult who received the AZD1222 COVID-19 vaccine. Each CDR3 is given without its conserved first and last residue. Fields, in order: V gene, J gene, clone size, CDR3 protein. Expanded clones get a size class; other rows say once, few or many, or leave the size out.

v_call: TRBV5-1
j_call: TRBJ2-3
clone_size: .
cdr3_aa: ASSLARPGSTDTQY

v_call: TRBV19
j_call: TRBJ1-2
clone_size: .
cdr3_aa: ASSTLSEGGYT

v_call: TRBV6-5
j_call: TRBJ2-4
clone_size: .
cdr3_aa: ASMGREKNIQY

v_call: TRBV7-9
j_call: TRBJ2-7
clone_size: .
cdr3_aa: ASSLEGEARSAEQY

v_call: TRBV12-3/TRBV12-4
j_call: TRBJ2-5
clone_size: .
cdr3_aa: ASSLSETQY

v_call: TRBV27
j_call: TRBJ2-7
clone_size: .
cdr3_aa: ASSQTHAGQSYEQY

v_call: TRBV28
j_call: TRBJ2-7
clone_size: .
cdr3_aa: ASSSTGTGYEQY

v_call: TRBV7-8
j_call: TRBJ2-1
clone_size: once
cdr3_aa: ASSPRSIGQTNEQF

v_call: TRBV27
j_call: TRBJ1-2
clone_size: once
cdr3_aa: ASSPSIRDRRVGYT

v_call: TRBV7-9
j_call: TRBJ2-3
clone_size: .
cdr3_aa: ASSAFRDRSTDTQY

v_call: TRBV2
j_call: TRBJ1-1
clone_size: .
cdr3_aa: ASTPGLNTEAF

v_call: TRBV4-1
j_call: TRBJ2-7
clone_size: medium-sized
cdr3_aa: ASSPPGTSGTHYEQY

v_call: TRBV19
j_call: TRBJ2-6
clone_size: .
cdr3_aa: ATTEGHGANVLT

v_call: TRBV24-1
j_call: TRBJ2-7
clone_size: .
cdr3_aa: ATSDLGYEQY

v_call: TRBV2
j_call: TRBJ2-7
clone_size: .
cdr3_aa: ASRRTRTD

v_call: TRBV29-1
j_call: TRBJ2-7
clone_size: .
cdr3_aa: SVVLAGGGEQY

v_call: TRBV6-5
j_call: TRBJ1-1
clone_size: .
cdr3_aa: ASTGAMNTEAF

v_call: TRBV9
j_call: TRBJ2-3
clone_size: .
cdr3_aa: ASSTSGVWSDTQY

v_call: TRBV9
j_call: TRBJ1-6
clone_size: .
cdr3_aa: ASSVTGVGNSPLH

v_call: TRBV7-3
j_call: TRBJ2-1
clone_size: .
cdr3_aa: ASSLWGGFLGNEQF

v_call: TRBV5-6
j_call: TRBJ2-3
clone_size: .
cdr3_aa: ASSFSTSGSTDTQY

v_call: TRBV7-9
j_call: TRBJ1-5
clone_size: .
cdr3_aa: ASSSQNQPQH

v_call: TRBV7-2
j_call: TRBJ2-7
clone_size: .
cdr3_aa: ASSLVKAVPGEQY

v_call: TRBV7-6
j_call: TRBJ2-7
clone_size: .
cdr3_aa: ASSVQGLGSEEQY

v_call: TRBV14
j_call: TRBJ2-7
clone_size: .
cdr3_aa: ASSPTGGGYEQY

v_call: TRBV3-1/TRBV3-2
j_call: TRBJ2-1
clone_size: .
cdr3_aa: ASSQDFGTAYNEQF

v_call: TRBV18
j_call: TRBJ1-1
clone_size: .
cdr3_aa: ASSLDATGGGTEAF

v_call: TRBV19
j_call: TRBJ2-7
clone_size: .
cdr3_aa: ASSMVERDEQY

v_call: TRBV7-2
j_call: TRBJ2-5
clone_size: .
cdr3_aa: ASSSSPGTGQETQY

v_call: TRBV11-2
j_call: TRBJ2-7
clone_size: .
cdr3_aa: ASSFMGLSN

v_call: TRBV6-6
j_call: TRBJ2-4
clone_size: .
cdr3_aa: ASRSGRALDIQY

v_call: TRBV18
j_call: TRBJ1-5
clone_size: .
cdr3_aa: ASSPSEDQPQH

v_call: TRBV5-1
j_call: TRBJ2-2
clone_size: .
cdr3_aa: ASSLSQGYTGELF

v_call: TRBV3-1/TRBV3-2
j_call: TRBJ2-5
clone_size: .
cdr3_aa: ASSQGTQETQY

v_call: TRBV19
j_call: TRBJ2-7
clone_size: .
cdr3_aa: ASSSRTPRREQY

v_call: TRBV19
j_call: TRBJ2-7
clone_size: .
cdr3_aa: ASSTRQGYEQY

v_call: TRBV12-2
j_call: TRBJ2-3
clone_size: .
cdr3_aa: ASRLDGGAGITDTQY

v_call: TRBV19
j_call: TRBJ2-3
clone_size: .
cdr3_aa: ATRVLGGDTQY

v_call: TRBV27
j_call: TRBJ2-5
clone_size: .
cdr3_aa: ASSTQEGRAQETQY

v_call: TRBV29-1
j_call: TRBJ1-3
clone_size: .
cdr3_aa: SVVLGYTIY

v_call: TRBV6-5
j_call: TRBJ2-1
clone_size: .
cdr3_aa: ASSWNGRAFNEQF

v_call: TRBV5-5
j_call: TRBJ2-1
clone_size: .
cdr3_aa: ASFLYPGEQF

v_call: TRBV7-9
j_call: TRBJ2-2
clone_size: .
cdr3_aa: ASSPTLTRKGGELF

v_call: TRBV12-5
j_call: TRBJ2-7
clone_size: .
cdr3_aa: ASGLVYEQY

v_call: TRBV6-2/TRBV6-3
j_call: TRBJ1-2
clone_size: .
cdr3_aa: ASSRTGDYYGYT

v_call: TRBV7-9
j_call: TRBJ1-2
clone_size: .
cdr3_aa: ASSLEGTGGAGGGYT

v_call: TRBV12-5
j_call: TRBJ1-4
clone_size: .
cdr3_aa: ASGLVTPKREKLF

v_call: TRBV5-1
j_call: TRBJ2-7
clone_size: few
cdr3_aa: ASSFLGEGSYEQY

v_call: TRBV3-1/TRBV3-2
j_call: TRBJ2-7
clone_size: .
cdr3_aa: ASSRFAEISYEQY

v_call: TRBV4-3
j_call: TRBJ2-3
clone_size: few
cdr3_aa: ASSQDGPSTDTQY

v_call: TRBV3-1/TRBV3-2
j_call: TRBJ2-1
clone_size: .
cdr3_aa: ASSHRGIGEQF

v_call: TRBV19
j_call: TRBJ2-2
clone_size: once
cdr3_aa: ASSISGKGDTLNTGELF

v_call: TRBV20-1
j_call: TRBJ1-3
clone_size: .
cdr3_aa: SARAQDTIY

v_call: TRBV21-1
j_call: TRBJ2-2
clone_size: .
cdr3_aa: ASSVGGVQEYITGELF